The clone carrying this T cell receptor beta chain was observed a single time. The germline CDR1 and CDR2 sequences are MNHEY and SMNVEV (reference sequence). J gave up 6 bases and V 6 bases, and 5 bases lay outside the gene matches. This CDR3 has 13 residues. Residents of about two dozen US areas, aged about 18 to 89 years, made up the participants. Which cohort a participant joined came from the clinical history participants gave. Either two negative PCRs, clearance, or symptom resolution qualified Cohort 3 donors as recovered. This sample stems from a study of blood T cell repertoires in COVID-19. Study-level information: COVID-19 samples from acute and convalescent phases originated in the United States, Italy and Spain.

Libraries were prepared by immunoSEQ multiplex PCR; TCRdb keeps only in-frame clonotypes and omits some of them. The sample holds fewer than 500,000 clones; 80% to 90% are singletons and the top ten take 1% to 1.5%. This chain connects TRBV27 to TRBJ1-2; 9 positions agree with TRBD1. Sequenced sample: PBMCs or T cells enriched from blood (not recorded which). This receptor was taken from a man aged 30 to 39 who had recovered from COVID-19. The CDR3 loop reads CASRGTGINGYTF. The CDR3 DNA sequence: TGTGCCAGCAGGGGGACAGGGATCAATGGCTACACCTTC.